Listed below are T cell receptor beta chains from one sample, sequenced in a study of cytomegalovirus exposure and HLA in healthy donors. Measured with immunoSEQ multiplex PCR; TCRdb has only the in-frame clones, and not every one. The profile covers about 95,000 clones, with 65% to 80% appearing a single time and around 15% taken by the ten largest. Material: PBMCs. The receptors shown here come from a woman in her forties or fifties in good health and CMV-seropositive. CDR3s include the opening cysteine and the closing phenylalanine or tryptophan. A D gene is named only where the DNA matches it firmly. Clone size is not always given. Where it is, it says once, few, many or a class for expanded clones.

d_call | j_call | cdr3_length | clone_size | v_call | cdr3_aa | cdr3_nt
- | TRBJ2-4 | 14 | - | TRBV6-6 | CASRGRTDKNIQYF | TGTGCCAGCAGGGGGAGGACGGACAAAAACATTCAGTACTTC
- | TRBJ1-4 | 15 | - | TRBV2 | CASSEGGSLDEKLFF | TGTGCCAGCAGTGAGGGGGGGTCCTTGGATGAAAAACTGTTTTTT
- | TRBJ1-1 | 13 | - | TRBV5-8 | CASSFGGGYEAFF | TGTGCCAGCAGCTTCGGGGGAGGCTATGAAGCTTTCTTT
TRBD2 | TRBJ2-3 | 16 | - | TRBV2 | CASSVRLAGGADTQYF | TGTGCCAGCAGTGTTAGACTAGCGGGTGGTGCGGATACGCAGTATTTT
- | TRBJ2-2 | 12 | once | TRBV7-9 | CASSIDSGELFF | TGTGCCAGCAGCATAGACAGCGGGGAGCTGTTTTTT
TRBD1 | TRBJ2-7 | 16 | - | TRBV7-2 | CASSSVGQGKNYEQYF | TGTGCCAGCAGCTCAGTCGGACAGGGCAAAAACTACGAGCAGTACTTC
- | TRBJ1-1 | 14 | - | TRBV21-1 | CASSREAPTTEAFF | TGTGCCAGCAGCAGGGAGGCCCCTACGACTGAAGCTTTCTTT
- | TRBJ1-5 | 14 | - | TRBV29-1 | CSVNGGDSNQPQHF | TGCAGCGTGAACGGGGGGGATAGCAATCAGCCCCAGCATTTT
TRBD1 | TRBJ2-1 | 11 | once | TRBV29-1 | CSVEKGAGAFF | TGCAGCGTTGAAAAGGGGGCCGGAGCATTCTTC
- | TRBJ1-1 | 16 | - | TRBV5-4 | CASSLGRGGLNTEAFF | TGTGCCAGCAGCTTGGGTCGAGGGGGTTTGAACACTGAAGCTTTCTTT
TRBD1 | TRBJ1-6 | 16 | - | TRBV5-1 | CASSLGPRQGNSPLHF | TGCGCCAGCAGCTTGGGACCGAGACAGGGAAATTCACCCCTCCACTTT
- | TRBJ2-3 | 15 | - | TRBV7-2 | CASMLSGNFLDTQYF | TGTGCCAGCATGCTTAGCGGTAATTTTTTAGATACGCAGTATTTT
- | TRBJ1-5 | 13 | - | TRBV7-2 | CASSQQGYQPQHF | TGTGCCAGCAGCCAACAGGGTTACCAGCCCCAGCATTTT
- | TRBJ2-3 | 15 | - | TRBV7-9 | CSSSPGLGRTDTQYF | TGTTCCAGCAGCCCCGGTCTCGGCAGGACAGATACGCAGTATTTT
- | TRBJ2-3 | 15 | - | TRBV5-4 | CASSQRIGGTDTQYF | TGTGCCAGCAGCCAACGGATAGGGGGCACAGATACGCAGTATTTT
- | TRBJ1-6 | 12 | few | TRBV5-4 | CASSLAGAPLHF | TGTGCCAGCAGCTTGGCCGGTGCACCCCTCCACTTT
- | TRBJ1-3 | 16 | - | TRBV11-2 | CASSLDWQGSGNTIYF | TGTGCCAGCAGCTTAGATTGGCAGGGGTCTGGAAACACCATATATTTT
TRBD1 | TRBJ1-1 | 17 | - | TRBV28 | CASSLPRQGTLNTEAFF | TGTGCCAGCAGTTTACCTCGACAGGGCACTTTGAACACTGAAGCTTTCTTT
TRBD1 | TRBJ1-5 | 14 | - | TRBV19 | CASSTGGGSQPQHF | TGTGCCAGTAGTACAGGGGGCGGGAGTCAGCCCCAGCATTTT
TRBD1 | TRBJ2-5 | 15 | - | TRBV4-2 | CASSQVEQGKETQYF | TGTGCCAGCAGCCAAGTAGAACAGGGGAAAGAGACCCAGTACTTC
- | TRBJ2-7 | 16 | - | TRBV12-1 | CASRPGGGQGAGEQYF | TGTGCCAGCAGACCCGGTGGGGGACAGGGGGCGGGAGAGCAGTACTTC
- | TRBJ2-7 | 15 | - | TRBV28 | CASSLPRQTSYEQYF | TGTGCCAGCAGTTTACCCCGACAGACCTCCTACGAGCAGTACTTC
TRBD2 | TRBJ2-1 | 15 | - | TRBV5-8 | CASTPGTSLLNEQFF | TGTGCCAGCACCCCTGGGACTAGTCTGTTGAATGAGCAGTTCTTC
- | TRBJ1-5 | 16 | few | TRBV28 | CASSPPVGRANQPQHF | TGTGCCAGCAGTCCTCCTGTAGGGAGGGCCAATCAGCCCCAGCATTTT
- | TRBJ2-3 | 14 | - | TRBV5-1 | CASSDYGRTDTQYF | TGCGCCAGCAGCGACTACGGACGCACAGATACGCAGTATTTT
TRBD1 | TRBJ1-2 | 14 | - | TRBV30 | CAWSVGQGGYGYTF | TGTGCCTGGAGTGTAGGGCAGGGGGGCTATGGCTACACCTTC
TRBD1 | TRBJ2-7 | 13 | - | TRBV6-1 | CASSVTGGAKLYF | TGTGCCAGCAGTGTTACAGGGGGCGCGAAGTTGTACTTC
- | TRBJ1-2 | 15 | - | TRBV28 | CASSRSGQFRCGYTF | TGTGCCAGCAGTAGAAGCGGACAGTTTCGCTGTGGCTACACCTTC
TRBD1 | TRBJ1-5 | 13 | once | TRBV29-1 | CSVGTGVNQPQHF | TGCAGCGTGGGGACAGGGGTCAATCAGCCCCAGCATTTT
TRBD1 | TRBJ2-5 | 16 | - | TRBV15 | CATSNFRGLGIETQYF | TGTGCCACCAGCAACTTCAGGGGGCTGGGAATAGAGACCCAGTACTTC
TRBD1 | TRBJ2-2 | 17 | - | TRBV19 | CASSMGRGNFNTGELFF | TGTGCCAGTAGTATGGGCAGGGGGAATTTCAACACCGGGGAGCTGTTTTTT